This TCR beta chain was identified during a study of CD8 T cells in ankylosing spondylitis. This clonotype was counted many times. Its specificity is unknown. For TCR beta, libraries came from quantitative 5'-RACE with molecular barcodes. TCRdb independently ran MiXCR on the 5' RACE reads; one entry per CDR3 protein. The data hold 39,000 or so distinct CDR3 sequences, with about 9.4% observed a single time. General study points: A TCR beta motif of under ten highly homologous variants appeared characteristic of ankylosing spondylitis blood.

Germline-derived CDR1 and CDR2 are MNHNY and SVGAGI (reference sequence). V shed 7 bases and J 8 bases; nucleotides not matched to a gene: 2. The CDR3 sequence is 11 residues long. This chain joins TRBV6-6 and TRBJ2-3; the match to TRBD1 covers 8 bases. The sample was blood, either unsorted or a sorted T cell fraction (not recorded which). The clonotype was recovered from a male donor with ankylosing spondylitis or in good health (not recorded which). The CDR3 sequence: CASKQGGTQYF. The DNA of the CDR3 is TGTGCCAGCAAACAGGGGGGTACGCAGTATTTT.